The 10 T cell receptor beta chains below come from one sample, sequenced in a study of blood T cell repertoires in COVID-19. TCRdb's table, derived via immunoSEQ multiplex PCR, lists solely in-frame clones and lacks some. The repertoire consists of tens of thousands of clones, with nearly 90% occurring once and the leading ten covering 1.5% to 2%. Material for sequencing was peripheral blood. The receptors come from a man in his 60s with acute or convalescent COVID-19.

Written as DNA, the CDR3 is TGCAGTGCTAGTTGGTCAGGGATCGTTTACGAGCAGTACTTC. It translates to CSASWSGIVYEQYF. The rearrangement joins TRBV20-1 to TRBJ2-7; the D gene is possibly TRBD1 (5 bases). The CDR3 is made up of 14 amino acids. Germline loops: CDR1 DFQATT, CDR2 SNEGSKA (reference sequence). V gave up 3 bases and J gave up 4 bases, with 16 bases separating them.

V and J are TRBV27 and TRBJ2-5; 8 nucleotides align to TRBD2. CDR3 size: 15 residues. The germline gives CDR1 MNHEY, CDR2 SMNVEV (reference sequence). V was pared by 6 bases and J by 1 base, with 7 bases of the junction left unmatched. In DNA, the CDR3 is TGTGCCAGCAGGCTTCGGGGGGGCCCCCAAGAGACCCAGTACTTC. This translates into CASRLRGGPQETQYF.

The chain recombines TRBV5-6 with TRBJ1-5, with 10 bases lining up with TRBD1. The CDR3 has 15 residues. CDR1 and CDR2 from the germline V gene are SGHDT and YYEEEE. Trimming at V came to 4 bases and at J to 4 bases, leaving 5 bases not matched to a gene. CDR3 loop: CASSGTGVWNQPQHF. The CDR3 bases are TGTGCCAGCAGCGGGACAGGGGTGTGGAATCAGCCCCAGCATTTT. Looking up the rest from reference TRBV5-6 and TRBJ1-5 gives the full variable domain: DAGVTQSPTHLIKTRGQQVTLRCSPKSGHDTVSWYQQALGQGPQFIFQYYEEEERQRGNFPDRFSGHQFPNYSSELNVNALLLGDSALYLCASSGTGVWNQPQHFGDGTRLSIL.

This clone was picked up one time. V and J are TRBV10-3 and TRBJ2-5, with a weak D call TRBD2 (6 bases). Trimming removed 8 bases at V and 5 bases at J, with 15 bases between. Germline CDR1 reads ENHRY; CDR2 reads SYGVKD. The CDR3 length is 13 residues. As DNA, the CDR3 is TGTGCCATCTCTACGGAAGGGAGGGAGACCCAGTACTTC. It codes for CAISTEGRETQYF.

The CDR3 protein is CASSETRKAQLFF. The CDR3 region has the DNA TGTGCCAGCAGTGAAACTAGGAAGGCCCAGCTGTTTTTT. The chain joins TRBV6-1 to TRBJ2-2, with a weak D call TRBD2 (5 bases). V was cut by 2 bases and J by 12 bases, with 13 bases left in between. The V gene's germline CDR1 is MNHNS and CDR2 SASEGT. There are 13 residues in the CDR3.

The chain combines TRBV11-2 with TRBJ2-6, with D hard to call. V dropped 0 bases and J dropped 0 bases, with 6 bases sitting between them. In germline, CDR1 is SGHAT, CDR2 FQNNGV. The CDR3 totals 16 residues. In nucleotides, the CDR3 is TGTGCCAGCAGCTTAGAGGTCTACTCTGGGGCCAACGTCCTGACTTTC. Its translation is CASSLEVYSGANVLTF.

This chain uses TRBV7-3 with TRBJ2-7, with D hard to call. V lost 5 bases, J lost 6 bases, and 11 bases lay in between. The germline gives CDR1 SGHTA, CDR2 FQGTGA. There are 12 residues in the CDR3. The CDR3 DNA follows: TGTGCCAGCAGCCGCACAGTTGGCGAGCAGTACTTC. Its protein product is CASSRTVGEQYF.

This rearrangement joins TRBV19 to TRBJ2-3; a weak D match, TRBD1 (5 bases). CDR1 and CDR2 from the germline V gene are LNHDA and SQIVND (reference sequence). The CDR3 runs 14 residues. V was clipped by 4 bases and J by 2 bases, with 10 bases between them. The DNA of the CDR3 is TGTGCCAGTAGTAGACAGATAGTCACAGATACGCAGTATTTT. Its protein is CASSRQIVTDTQYF.

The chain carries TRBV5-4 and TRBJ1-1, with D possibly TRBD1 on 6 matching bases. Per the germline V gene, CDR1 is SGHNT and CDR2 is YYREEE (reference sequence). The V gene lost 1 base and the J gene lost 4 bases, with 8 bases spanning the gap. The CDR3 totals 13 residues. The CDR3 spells CASSLQGTTEAFF. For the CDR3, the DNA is TGTGCCAGCAGCTTGCAGGGGACCACTGAAGCTTTCTTT.

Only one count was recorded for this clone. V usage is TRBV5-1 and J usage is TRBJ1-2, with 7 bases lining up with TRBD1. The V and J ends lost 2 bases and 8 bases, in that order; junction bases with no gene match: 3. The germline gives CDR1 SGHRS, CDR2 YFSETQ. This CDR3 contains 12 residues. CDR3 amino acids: CASSFAGGGYTF. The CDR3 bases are TGCGCCAGCAGCTTTGCAGGGGGAGGCTACACCTTC.